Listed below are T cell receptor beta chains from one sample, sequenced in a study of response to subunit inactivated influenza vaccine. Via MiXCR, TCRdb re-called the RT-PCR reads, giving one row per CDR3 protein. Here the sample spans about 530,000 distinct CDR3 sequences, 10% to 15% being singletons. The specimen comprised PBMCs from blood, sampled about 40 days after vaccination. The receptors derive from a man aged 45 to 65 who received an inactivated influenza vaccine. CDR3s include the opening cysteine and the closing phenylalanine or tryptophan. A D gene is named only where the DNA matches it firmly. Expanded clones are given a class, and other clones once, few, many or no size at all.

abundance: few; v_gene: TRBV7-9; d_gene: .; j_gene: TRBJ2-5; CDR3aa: CASSLNGRGEETQYF; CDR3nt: TGTGCCAGCAGCTTAAATGGCAGGGGAGAGGAGACCCAGTACTTC
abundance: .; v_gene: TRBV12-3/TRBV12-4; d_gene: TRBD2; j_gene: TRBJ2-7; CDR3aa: CASSFRGTSGHYEQYF; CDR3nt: TGTGCCAGCAGTTTTCGGGGGACTAGCGGCCACTACGAGCAGTACTTC
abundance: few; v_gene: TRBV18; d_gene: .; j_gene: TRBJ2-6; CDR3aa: CASSPIQATSGANVLTF; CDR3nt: TGTGCCAGCTCACCAATACAGGCCACCTCTGGGGCCAACGTCCTGACTTTC
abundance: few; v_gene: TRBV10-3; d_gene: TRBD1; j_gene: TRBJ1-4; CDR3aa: CAISESGQPNEKLFF; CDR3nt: TGTGCCATCAGTGAGTCGGGACAGCCTAATGAAAAACTGTTTTTT
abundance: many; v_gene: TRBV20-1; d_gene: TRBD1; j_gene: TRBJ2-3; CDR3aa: CSAQGDRGPTDTQYF; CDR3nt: TGCAGTGCTCAAGGAGACAGGGGGCCCACAGATACGCAGTATTTT
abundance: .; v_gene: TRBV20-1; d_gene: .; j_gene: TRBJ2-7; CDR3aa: CSARVPGGQGYEQYF; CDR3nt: TGCAGTGCTAGAGTTCCCGGGGGCCAGGGCTACGAGCAGTACTTC
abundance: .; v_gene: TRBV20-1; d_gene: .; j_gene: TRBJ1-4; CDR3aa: CSARDGLKEPNETLFF; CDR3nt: TGCAGTGCTAGAGATGGATTGAAAGAACCGAATGAAACACTGTTTTTT
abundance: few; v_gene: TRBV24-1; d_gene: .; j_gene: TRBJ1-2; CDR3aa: CATSDAGNYGYTF; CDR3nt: TGTGCCACCTCTGATGCAGGGAACTATGGCTACACCTTC
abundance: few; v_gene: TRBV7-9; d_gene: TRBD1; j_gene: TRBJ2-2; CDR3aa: CASRNFDRGYTGELFF; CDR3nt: TGTGCCAGCAGAAACTTCGACAGGGGGTACACCGGGGAGCTGTTTTTT
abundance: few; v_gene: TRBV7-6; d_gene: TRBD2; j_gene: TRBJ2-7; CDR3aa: CASSLVAGGYNEQYF; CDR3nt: TGTGCCAGCAGCTTAGTTGCGGGAGGTTACAACGAGCAGTACTTC
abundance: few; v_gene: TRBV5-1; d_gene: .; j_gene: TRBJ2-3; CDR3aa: CASSSDSTQYF; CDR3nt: TGCGCCAGCAGCTCAGACAGTACGCAGTATTTT
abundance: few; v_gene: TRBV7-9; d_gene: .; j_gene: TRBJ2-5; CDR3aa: CASSPRGPVETQYF; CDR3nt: TGTGCCAGCAGCCCCAGGGGCCCGGTCGAGACCCAGTACTTC
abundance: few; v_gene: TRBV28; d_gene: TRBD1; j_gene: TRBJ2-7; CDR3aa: CASSGTGVDEQYF; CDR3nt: TGTGCCAGCAGCGGGACAGGGGTCGACGAGCAGTACTTC
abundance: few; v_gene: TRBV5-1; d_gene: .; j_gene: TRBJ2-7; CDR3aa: CASSLGSTDYEQYF; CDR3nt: TGCGCCAGCAGCTTGGGTTCCACGGACTACGAGCAGTACTTC
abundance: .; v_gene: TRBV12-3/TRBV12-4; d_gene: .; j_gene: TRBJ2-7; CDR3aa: CASSRLGGAEQYF; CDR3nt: TGTGCCAGCAGCCGCCTAGGAGGGGCCGAGCAGTACTTC
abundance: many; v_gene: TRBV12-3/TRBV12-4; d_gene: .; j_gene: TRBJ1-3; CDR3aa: CASSLWGLSGNTIYF; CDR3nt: TGTGCCAGCAGTTTATGGGGCCTGTCTGGAAACACCATATATTTT
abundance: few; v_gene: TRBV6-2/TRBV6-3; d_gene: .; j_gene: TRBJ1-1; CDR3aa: CASSGTANTEAFF; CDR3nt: TGTGCCAGCAGCGGGACTGCGAACACTGAAGCTTTCTTT
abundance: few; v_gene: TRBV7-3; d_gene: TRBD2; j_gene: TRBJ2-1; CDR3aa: CASSLSRLAEDPNSYNEQFF; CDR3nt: TGTGCCAGCAGCTTAAGTCGGCTAGCGGAGGACCCGAACTCCTACAATGAGCAGTTCTTC
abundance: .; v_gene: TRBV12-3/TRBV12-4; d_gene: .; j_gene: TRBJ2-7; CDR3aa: CASSATGQISYEQYF; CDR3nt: TGTGCCAGCAGTGCGACAGGCCAGATCTCCTACGAGCAGTACTTC
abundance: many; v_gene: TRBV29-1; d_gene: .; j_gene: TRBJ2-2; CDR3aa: CSVGESGPGELFF; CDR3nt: TGCAGCGTTGGAGAATCAGGGCCCGGGGAGCTGTTTTTT
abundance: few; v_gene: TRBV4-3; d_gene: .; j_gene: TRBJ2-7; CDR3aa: CASSQAFRLESDEQYF; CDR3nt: TGCGCCAGCAGCCAAGCATTTCGGCTAGAAAGCGACGAGCAGTACTTC
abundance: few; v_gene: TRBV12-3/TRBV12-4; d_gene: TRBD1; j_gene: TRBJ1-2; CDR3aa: CASSRQGGYGYTF; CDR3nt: TGTGCCAGCAGTCGACAGGGGGGCTATGGCTACACCTTC
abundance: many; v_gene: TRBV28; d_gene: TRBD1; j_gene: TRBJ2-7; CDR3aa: CASRTGTGVSVEQYF; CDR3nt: TGTGCCAGCCGGACCGGGACAGGGGTATCGGTAGAGCAGTACTTC
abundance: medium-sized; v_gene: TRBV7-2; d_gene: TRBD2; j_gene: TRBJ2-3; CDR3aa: CASSLAGAGADTQYF; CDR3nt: TGTGCCAGCAGCTTAGCTGGAGCGGGAGCCGATACGCAGTATTTT
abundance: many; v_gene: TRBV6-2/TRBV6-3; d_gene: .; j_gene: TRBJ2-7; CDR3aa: CASEPATGGDVNEQYF; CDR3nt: TGTGCCAGCGAACCTGCTACGGGGGGCGATGTAAACGAGCAGTACTTC
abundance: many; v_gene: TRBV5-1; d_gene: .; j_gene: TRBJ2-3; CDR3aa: CASSLSRSTDTQYF; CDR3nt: TGCGCCAGCAGCTTGAGTCGGTCGACAGATACGCAGTATTTT
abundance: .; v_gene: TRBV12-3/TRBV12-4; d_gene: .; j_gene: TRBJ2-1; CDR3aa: CASSSLKRSYNEQFF; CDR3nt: TGTGCCAGCAGTTCTCTAAAGAGGTCCTACAATGAGCAGTTCTTC
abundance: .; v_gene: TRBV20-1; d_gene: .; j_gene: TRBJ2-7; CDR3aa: CSALRRTNYEQYF; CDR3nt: TGCAGTGCTCTCCGCCGGACTAACTACGAGCAGTACTTC
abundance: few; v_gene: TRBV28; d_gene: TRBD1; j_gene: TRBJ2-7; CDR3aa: CASSPPGTGNPEQYF; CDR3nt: TGTGCCAGCAGCCCCCCCGGGACAGGGAATCCCGAGCAGTACTTC
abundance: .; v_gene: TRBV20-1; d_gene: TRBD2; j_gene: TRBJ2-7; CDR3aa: CSATALRELNPYEQYF; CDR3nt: TGCAGTGCTACAGCGTTGCGGGAGTTGAATCCCTACGAGCAGTACTTC
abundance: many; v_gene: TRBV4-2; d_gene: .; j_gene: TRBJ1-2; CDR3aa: CASSQVFRDGHGYTF; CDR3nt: TGTGCCAGCAGCCAAGTGTTTAGGGACGGGCATGGCTACACCTTC
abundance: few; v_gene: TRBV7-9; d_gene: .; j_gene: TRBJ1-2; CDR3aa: CASSSISDGNYGYTF; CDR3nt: TGTGCCAGCAGCTCAATATCGGACGGAAACTATGGCTACACCTTC
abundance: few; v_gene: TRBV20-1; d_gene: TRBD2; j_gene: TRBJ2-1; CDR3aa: CSARGLAGGPRSYNEQFF; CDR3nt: TGCAGTGCTAGAGGTCTAGCGGGAGGTCCCCGCTCCTACAATGAGCAGTTCTTC
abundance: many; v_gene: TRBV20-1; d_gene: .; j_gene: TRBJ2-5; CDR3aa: CSADRNQETQYF; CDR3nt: TGCAGTGCAGACAGAAACCAAGAGACCCAGTACTTC
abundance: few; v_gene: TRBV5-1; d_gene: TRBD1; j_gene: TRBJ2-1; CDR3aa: CASSVNTGARNEQFF; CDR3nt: TGCGCCAGCAGTGTCAATACAGGGGCCAGAAATGAGCAGTTCTTC
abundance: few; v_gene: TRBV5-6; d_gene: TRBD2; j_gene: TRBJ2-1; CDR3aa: CASSFGLAELYNEQFF; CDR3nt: TGTGCCAGCAGCTTTGGGCTAGCGGAGCTCTACAATGAGCAGTTCTTC
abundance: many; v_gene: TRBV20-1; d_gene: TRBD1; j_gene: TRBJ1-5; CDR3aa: CSALKGASNQPQHF; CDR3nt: TGCAGTGCACTAAAGGGGGCAAGCAATCAGCCCCAGCATTTT
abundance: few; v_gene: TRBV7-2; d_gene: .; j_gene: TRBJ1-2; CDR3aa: CASSLATTGIAGYTF; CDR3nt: TGTGCCAGCAGCTTAGCCACCACAGGGATTGCAGGCTACACCTTC